Sequencing of this T cell receptor beta chain was carried out in a study of blood T cell repertoires in COVID-19. On the study more broadly: Italy, Spain and the United States were the sources of the convalescent and acute COVID-19 samples. From T cells, B-cell-depleted T cells, or PBMCs came the material, which was cDNA or gDNA.

The trim removed 5 bases at V and 8 bases at J, leaving 12 bases unmatched. The CDR3 sequence is 15 residues long. The V gene's germline CDR1 is LGHDT and CDR2 YNNKEL (reference sequence). The method was immunoSEQ multiplex PCR; TCRdb's version includes in-frame clones alone and lacks a portion of them. The repertoire has 200,000 to 250,000 clones, roughly 88% of them found once; the top ten carry 1.5%. The rearrangement links TRBV3-1 (or the pseudogene TRBV3-2) to TRBJ2-1, with 7 bases that match TRBD2. Specimen: peripheral blood. This TCR came from a man younger than 35 with active or convalescent COVID-19. The CDR3 region has the DNA TGTGCCAGCAGCGCTAGCGGTTCGAGGGTCGATGAGCAGTTCTTC. This sequence encodes CASSASGSRVDEQFF.